The clone carrying this TCR beta chain has a handful of counts. This CDR3 region has 14 residues. The germline gives CDR1 SGHVS, CDR2 FQNEAQ. With 5 bases removed from V and 4 bases from J, the gap between germline ends came to 14 bases. This record comes from a study of blood T cell repertoires in COVID-19. Study-wide background: Acute and convalescent COVID-19 samples came from the United States, Italy and Spain.

In the original analysis: Amplification from reference gene primers served as the basis for estimated nucleated cell counts. Sequencing used immunoSEQ multiplex PCR; TCRdb keeps in-frame clones, though not all of them. The V and J calls and clone size are taken from that table; D and trimming were inferred from the DNA. The sample yields about 280,000 clones, 65% to 90% seen once. This TCR was sampled from a human donor in a cohort sampled during active COVID-19. The sample taken for sequencing was peripheral blood. The V and J genes are TRBV7-8 and TRBJ2-5; tentatively, D is TRBD2 (6 bases). The CDR3 sequence is CASSRTGLGETQYF. The CDR3, as DNA: TGTGCCAGCAGCCGAACGGGACTTGGAGAGACCCAGTACTTC.